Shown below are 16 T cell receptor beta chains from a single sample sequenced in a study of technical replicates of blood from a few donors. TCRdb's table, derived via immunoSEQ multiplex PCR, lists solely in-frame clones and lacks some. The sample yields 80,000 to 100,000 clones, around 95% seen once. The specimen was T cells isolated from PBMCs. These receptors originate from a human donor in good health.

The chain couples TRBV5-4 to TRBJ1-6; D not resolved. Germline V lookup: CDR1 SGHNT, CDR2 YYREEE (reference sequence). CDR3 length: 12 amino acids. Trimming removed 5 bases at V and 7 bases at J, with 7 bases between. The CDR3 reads CASRGVNSPLHF. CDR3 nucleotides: TGTGCCAGCAGGGGAGTAAATTCACCCCTCCACTTT. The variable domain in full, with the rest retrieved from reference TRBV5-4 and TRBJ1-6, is ETGVTQSPTHLIKTRGQQVTLRCSSQSGHNTVSWYQQALGQGPQFIFQYYREEENGRGNFPPRFSGLQFPNYSSELNVNALELDDSALYLCASRGVNSPLHFGNGTRLTVT.

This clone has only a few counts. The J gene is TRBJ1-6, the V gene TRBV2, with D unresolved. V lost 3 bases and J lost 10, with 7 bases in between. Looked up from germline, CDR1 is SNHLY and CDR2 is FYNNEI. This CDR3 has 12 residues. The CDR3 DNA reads TGTGCCAGCAGTGAGGGCCCCTCACCCCTCCACTTT. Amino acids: CASSEGPSPLHF.

In DNA, the CDR3 is TGCGCCAGCAGCTTGGCCGGGGACTACTACAATGAGCAGTTCTTC. Its protein is CASSLAGDYYNEQFF. The J gene is TRBJ2-1, the V gene TRBV5-1; 7 nucleotides match TRBD2. Germline V CDR1 and CDR2: SGHRS, YFSETQ. Trimming cost V 0 bases and J 3 bases; bases outside gene matches: 3. This CDR3 has 15 amino acids. The full variable domain, with the rest looked up from reference TRBV5-1 and TRBJ2-1, is KAGVTQTPRYLIKTRGQQVTLSCSPISGHRSVSWYQQTPGQGLQFLFEYFSETQRNKGNFPGRFSGRQFSNSRSEMNVSTLELGDSALYLCASSLAGDYYNEQFFGPGTRLTVL.

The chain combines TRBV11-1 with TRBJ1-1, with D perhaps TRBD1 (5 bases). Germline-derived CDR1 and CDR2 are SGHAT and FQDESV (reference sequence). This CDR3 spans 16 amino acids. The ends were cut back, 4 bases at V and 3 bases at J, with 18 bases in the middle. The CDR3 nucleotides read TGTGCCAGCAGCTCCGGACAAGGCGCCTGGGACACTGAAGCTTTCTTT. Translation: CASSSGQGAWDTEAFF.

Here the CDR3 reads CASSLRGDPGGNTEAFF. The CDR3 DNA follows: TGTGCCAGCAGCTTACGTGGGGACCCGGGGGGGAACACTGAAGCTTTCTTT. J is TRBJ1-1 and V is TRBV7-9; a weak D match, TRBD1 (5 bases). From germline, CDR1 is SEHNR and CDR2 FQNEAQ (reference sequence). V lost 2 bases to trimming and J lost 1 base, with 17 bases between them. The CDR3 sequence is 17 residues long.

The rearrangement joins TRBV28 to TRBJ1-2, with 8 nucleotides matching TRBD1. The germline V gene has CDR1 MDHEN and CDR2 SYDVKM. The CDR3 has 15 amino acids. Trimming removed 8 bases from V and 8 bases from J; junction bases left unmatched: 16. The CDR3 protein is CASRLGGNRGEGYTF. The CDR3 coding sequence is TGTGCCAGCCGCCTCGGTGGCAACAGGGGGGAAGGCTACACCTTC.

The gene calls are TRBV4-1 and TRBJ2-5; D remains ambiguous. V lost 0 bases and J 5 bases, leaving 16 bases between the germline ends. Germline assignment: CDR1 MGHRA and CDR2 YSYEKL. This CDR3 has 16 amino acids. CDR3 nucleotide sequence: TGCGCCAGCAGCCAAGATAATTGGGCAGGCCCCGAGACCCAGTACTTC. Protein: CASSQDNWAGPETQYF.

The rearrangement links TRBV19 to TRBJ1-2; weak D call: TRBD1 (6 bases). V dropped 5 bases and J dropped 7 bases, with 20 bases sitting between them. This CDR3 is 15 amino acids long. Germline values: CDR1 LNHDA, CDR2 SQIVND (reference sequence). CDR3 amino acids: CASSQPLRQVRGYTF. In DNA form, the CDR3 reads TGTGCCAGTAGTCAACCATTGCGACAGGTCCGTGGCTACACCTTC.

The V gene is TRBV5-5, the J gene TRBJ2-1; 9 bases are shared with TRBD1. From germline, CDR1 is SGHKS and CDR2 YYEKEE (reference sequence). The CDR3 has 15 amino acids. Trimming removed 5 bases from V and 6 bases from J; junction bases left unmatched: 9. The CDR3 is CASRMETGGSNEQFF. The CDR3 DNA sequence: TGTGCCAGCAGGATGGAGACAGGGGGGTCCAATGAGCAGTTCTTC.

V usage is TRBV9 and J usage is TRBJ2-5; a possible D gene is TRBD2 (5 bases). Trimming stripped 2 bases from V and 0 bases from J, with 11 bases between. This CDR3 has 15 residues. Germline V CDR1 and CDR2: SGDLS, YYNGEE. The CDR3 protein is CASSVFPGNQETQYF. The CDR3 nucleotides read TGTGCCAGCAGCGTCTTCCCCGGGAACCAAGAGACCCAGTACTTC.

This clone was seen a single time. CDR3 bases: TGTGCCAGCAGCCCCAGACTAGCATCCTACAATGAGCAGTTCTTC. Its translation: CASSPRLASYNEQFF. The chain uses TRBV7-9 and TRBJ2-1; 7 positions match TRBD2. The CDR3 loop spans 15 amino acids. V dropped 5 bases and J dropped 1; count of bases not matched to a gene: 5. The germline gives CDR1 SEHNR, CDR2 FQNEAQ (reference sequence).

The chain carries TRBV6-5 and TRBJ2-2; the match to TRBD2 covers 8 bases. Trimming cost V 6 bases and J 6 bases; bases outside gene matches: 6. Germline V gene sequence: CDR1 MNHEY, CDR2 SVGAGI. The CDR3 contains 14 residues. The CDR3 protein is CASSPSGGAGELFF. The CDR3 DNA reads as TGTGCCAGCAGCCCCTCGGGGGGGGCCGGGGAGCTGTTTTTT.

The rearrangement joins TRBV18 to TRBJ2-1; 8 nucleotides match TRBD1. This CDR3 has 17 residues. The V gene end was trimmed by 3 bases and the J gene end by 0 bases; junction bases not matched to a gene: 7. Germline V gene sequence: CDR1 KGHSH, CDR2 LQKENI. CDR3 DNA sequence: TGTGCCAGCTCACCGGGACAGGTCGTTAGCTCCTACAATGAGCAGTTCTTC. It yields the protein CASSPGQVVSSYNEQFF.

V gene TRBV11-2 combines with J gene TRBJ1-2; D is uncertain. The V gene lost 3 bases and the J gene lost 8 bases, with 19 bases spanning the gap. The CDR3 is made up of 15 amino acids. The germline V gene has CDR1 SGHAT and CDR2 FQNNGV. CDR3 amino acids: CASSFPEHGRRGYTF. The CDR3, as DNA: TGTGCCAGCAGCTTCCCCGAACATGGCCGGAGAGGCTACACCTTC.

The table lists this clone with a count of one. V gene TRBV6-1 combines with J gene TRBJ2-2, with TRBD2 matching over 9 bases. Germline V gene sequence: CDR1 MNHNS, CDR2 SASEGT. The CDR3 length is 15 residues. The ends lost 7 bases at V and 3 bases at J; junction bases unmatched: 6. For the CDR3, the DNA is TGTGCCAGCACTTGGTTAGCGGGAGACACCGGGGAGCTGTTTTTT. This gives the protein CASTWLAGDTGELFF.

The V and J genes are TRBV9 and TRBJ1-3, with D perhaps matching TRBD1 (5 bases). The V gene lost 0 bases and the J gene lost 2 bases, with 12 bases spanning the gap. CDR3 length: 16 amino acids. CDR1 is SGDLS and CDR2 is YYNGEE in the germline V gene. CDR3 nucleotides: TGTGCCAGCAGCGTAGCAGGGTTCATGACTGGAAACACCATATATTTT. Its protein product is CASSVAGFMTGNTIYF.